Below, 11 T cell receptor beta chains from the same sample are listed, as sequenced in a study of OX40 agonist ivuxolimab in advanced cancers. The table came from immunoSEQ multiplex PCR; TCRdb's copy has only in-frame clones and leaves some out. The table shows some 66,000 clones, with 82% occurring only once. The specimen comprised CD4+ or CD8+ T cells sorted from blood, sampled in a trial of the OX40 agonist ivuxolimab. These receptors all stem from an adult with an advanced solid tumor such as melanoma, head and neck, liver or kidney cancer.

This sequence joins TRBV4-3 and TRBJ2-2, with 7 bases lining up with TRBD2. In germline, CDR1 is LGHNA, CDR2 YSLEER. V lost 4 bases, J lost 6 bases, and 14 bases stayed unmatched. The CDR3 sequence is 17 residues long. The CDR3 DNA is TGCGCCAGCAGCCCTGGAGTTGGCGGGAGAGGGGCCGGGGAGCTGTTTTTT. It yields the protein CASSPGVGGRGAGELFF.

The CDR3: CASSQEVMAGTGNTIYF. The CDR3 bases are TGTGCCAGCAGCCAAGAAGTTATGGCGGGGACTGGAAACACCATATATTTT. The genes are TRBV4-2 and TRBJ1-3; D is unclear. CDR3 length: 17 residues. V was shortened by 0 bases and J by 2 bases, with 14 bases between the two germline ends. Germline V lookup: CDR1 LGHNA, CDR2 YNFKEQ.

The rearrangement links TRBV19 to TRBJ2-1, with D unclear. The CDR3 is 12 amino acids. Germline V gives CDR1 LNHDA, CDR2 SQIVND (reference sequence). Trimming left V 3 bases short and J 13 bases short, with 13 bases between. In nucleotides, the CDR3 is TGTGCCAGTAGTATCAGCAGGCGAACACAGTTCTTC. Translating gives CASSISRRTQFF.

The chain couples TRBV27 to TRBJ2-2, with D tentatively TRBD2 (6 bases). Germline loops: CDR1 MNHEY, CDR2 SMNVEV (reference sequence). The CDR3 runs 14 residues. The V end was cut by 5 bases, the J end by 4 bases, with 11 bases between. The CDR3 DNA reads TGTGCCAGCAGTGGGCGACTAGTCACCGGGGAGCTGTTTTTT. The encoded protein is CASSGRLVTGELFF.

The chain recombines TRBV29-1 with TRBJ2-3; perhaps TRBD1 as D (6 bases). CDR3 length equals 14 residues. With 1 base removed from V and 2 bases from J, the gap between germline ends came to 10 bases. Germline values: CDR1 SQVTM, CDR2 ANQGSEA. DNA for the CDR3: TGCAGCGTTGAAGGGCAGGGGCACACAGATACGCAGTATTTT. Protein product: CSVEGQGHTDTQYF.

This clone showed up just once. The chain carries TRBV28 and TRBJ1-5; the D gene is possibly TRBD1 (5 bases). The length of the CDR3 is 13 residues. Germline loops: CDR1 MDHEN, CDR2 SYDVKM. The V end was cut by 8 bases, the J end by 8 bases, with 16 bases between. CDR3 in amino acids: CASSVGVREPQHF. The CDR3 nucleotides are TGTGCCAGCTCGGTGGGGGTCAGGGAGCCCCAGCATTTT.

This clone was observed a single time. This chain uses TRBV5-4 with TRBJ1-1, with D possibly matching TRBD1 (6 bases). V lost 0 bases, J lost 1 base, and 10 bases lay in between. From germline, CDR1 is SGHNT and CDR2 YYREEE (reference sequence). CDR3 size: 15 residues. This CDR3 is CASSLGWGRNTEAFF. CDR3 sequence (DNA): TGTGCCAGCAGCTTGGGATGGGGGCGGAACACTGAAGCTTTCTTT.

The chain combines TRBV5-1 with TRBJ2-2, with TRBD2 identical over 7 bases. With V trimmed by 2 bases and J by 6 bases, 4 bases remained unmatched. The CDR3 sequence is 14 residues long. CDR1 SGHRS and CDR2 YFSETQ come from the germline V gene. The CDR3 DNA follows: TGCGCCAGCAGCTTAGGGAGGGTCGCCGGGGAGCTGTTTTTT. As protein: CASSLGRVAGELFF. The full variable domain, with the rest looked up from reference TRBV5-1 and TRBJ2-2, is KAGVTQTPRYLIKTRGQQVTLSCSPISGHRSVSWYQQTPGQGLQFLFEYFSETQRNKGNFPGRFSGRQFSNSRSEMNVSTLELGDSALYLCASSLGRVAGELFFGEGSRLTVL.

This chain links TRBV9 with TRBJ1-2, with D hard to call. Trimming shortened V by 1 base and J by 1 base, and 5 bases separated the two germline ends. This CDR3 has 13 amino acids. Germline CDR1 reads SGDLS; CDR2 reads YYNGEE. The CDR3 reads CASSVWDNYGYTF. The CDR3 DNA reads TGTGCCAGCAGCGTATGGGATAACTATGGCTACACCTTC.

The chain recombines TRBV9 with TRBJ1-1; D uncertain. There are 16 residues in the CDR3. Trimming cost V 2 bases and J 0 bases, with 14 bases left between them. From germline, CDR1 is SGDLS and CDR2 YYNGEE. DNA for the CDR3: TGTGCCAGCAGCGTTCCTATATCACCGTTGAACACTGAAGCTTTCTTT. Protein product: CASSVPISPLNTEAFF.

The chain links TRBV7-2 to TRBJ2-1, with D possibly being TRBD2 (6 bases). In germline, CDR1 is SGHTA, CDR2 FQGNSA. Deletions cut 5 bases from V and 10 bases from J, with 9 bases between. The CDR3 extends over 11 amino acids. The chain's CDR3 is CASSPGGEQFF. The CDR3 DNA follows: TGTGCCAGCAGCCCTGGGGGGGAGCAGTTCTTC.